Listed below are T cell receptor beta chains from one sample, sequenced in a study of blood T cell repertoires in COVID-19. Data came from immunoSEQ multiplex PCR; TCRdb stores just in-frame clones and leaves some out. This table has roughly 200,000 clones, about 76% appearing once. Specimen: peripheral blood. The receptor source for this set is a woman aged 40 to 55 with COVID-19, enrolled during active disease. Each CDR3 is given with its conserved first and last residue. A D gene is named only where the DNA matches it firmly. Expanded clones get a size class; other rows say once, few or many, or leave the size out.

V gene	D gene	clone size	J gene	CDR3 protein	CDR3 DNA
TRBV28	.	.	TRBJ1-1	CASTSEYTEAFF	TGTGCCAGCACATCGGAGTACACTGAAGCTTTCTTT
TRBV5-4	TRBD1	.	TRBJ2-6	CASSRGTGAGSGANVLTF	TGTGCCAGCAGCCGGGGGACAGGGGCGGGGTCTGGGGCCAACGTCCTGACTTTC
TRBV18	TRBD1	once	TRBJ1-1	CASSPLTGGGTEAFF	TGTGCCAGCTCACCACTAACAGGGGGAGGGACTGAAGCTTTCTTT
TRBV3-1/TRBV3-2	TRBD2	.	TRBJ2-7	CASSEGTSYSYEQYF	TGTGCCAGCAGCGAAGGGACTAGCTACTCCTACGAGCAGTACTTC
TRBV1	.	.	TRBJ2-7	CTSSQRSLKRGGRLDEQYF	TGCACCAGCAGCCAAAGGTCCTTAAAGCGGGGGGGCCGCCTAGACGAGCAGTACTTC
TRBV18	.	.	TRBJ1-5	CASSPSGGWGQPQHF	TGTGCCAGCTCACCATCGGGGGGTTGGGGCCAGCCCCAGCATTTT
TRBV5-4	.	.	TRBJ1-2	CASSLANDWGGARGYTF	TGTGCCAGCAGCTTGGCTAATGATTGGGGGGGCGCACGAGGCTACACCTTC
TRBV4-1	.	.	TRBJ1-1	CASSQDFGRVTEAFF	TGCGCCAGCAGCCAAGATTTTGGCAGGGTCACTGAAGCTTTCTTT
TRBV24-1	.	.	TRBJ2-3	CATSDGGRAGGTQYF	TGTGCCACCAGTGATGGAGGACGGGCAGGTGGTACGCAGTATTTT
TRBV18	TRBD1	few	TRBJ2-7	CASSPEGTGKYEQYF	TGTGCCAGCTCACCAGAAGGGACAGGGAAATACGAGCAGTACTTC
TRBV2	.	.	TRBJ1-2	CASRREQANYGYTF	TGTGCCAGCCGGCGGGAGCAAGCTAACTATGGCTACACCTTC
TRBV29-1	TRBD1	.	TRBJ2-7	CSALGTESSYEQYF	TGCAGCGCCCTCGGGACAGAGAGCTCCTACGAGCAGTACTTC
TRBV27	TRBD2	.	TRBJ2-7	CASSYSGRAVYEQYF	TGTGCCAGCAGTTACAGCGGGAGGGCCGTTTACGAGCAGTACTTC
TRBV19	.	.	TRBJ1-5	CASSDSPGNQPQHF	TGTGCCAGTAGTGACAGCCCGGGCAATCAGCCCCAGCATTTT
TRBV6-6	.	.	TRBJ2-5	CASSYSRARQETQYF	TGTGCCAGCAGTTACTCGAGGGCTAGGCAAGAGACCCAGTACTTC
TRBV11-1	.	few	TRBJ2-7	CASSPIRLGGYEQYF	TGTGCCAGCAGCCCCATAAGGCTAGGAGGGTACGAGCAGTACTTC
TRBV5-1	TRBD1	few	TRBJ2-7	CASSPGQGGNYEQYF	TGCGCCAGCAGTCCGGGACAGGGAGGAAACTACGAGCAGTACTTC
TRBV19	TRBD1	.	TRBJ2-7	CASSIGRQGAAYEQYF	TGTGCCAGTAGTATAGGGAGGCAGGGGGCCGCCTACGAGCAGTACTTC
TRBV12-3/TRBV12-4	TRBD1	few	TRBJ2-5	CASRLGTGGTQYF	TGTGCCAGCAGACTAGGGACAGGGGGAACCCAGTACTTC
TRBV15	TRBD1	.	TRBJ2-1	CATSSHRGEQFF	TGTGCCACCAGCAGTCACAGGGGTGAGCAGTTCTTC
TRBV5-1	.	.	TRBJ2-5	CASSLNDPGRETQYF	TGCGCCAGCAGCTTAAACGATCCAGGGCGGGAGACCCAGTACTTC
TRBV18	TRBD2	.	TRBJ2-3	CASSPRGDSTDTQYF	TGTGCCAGCTCCCCCCGGGGGGATAGCACAGATACGCAGTATTTT
TRBV7-2	.	.	TRBJ2-4	CASGIGGAKNIQYF	TGTGCCAGCGGGATAGGGGGAGCCAAAAACATTCAGTACTTC
TRBV4-1	TRBD1	few	TRBJ1-2	CASSQVSGTGDYYGYTF	TGCGCCAGCAGCCAGGTGTCCGGGACAGGGGATTACTATGGCTACACCTTC